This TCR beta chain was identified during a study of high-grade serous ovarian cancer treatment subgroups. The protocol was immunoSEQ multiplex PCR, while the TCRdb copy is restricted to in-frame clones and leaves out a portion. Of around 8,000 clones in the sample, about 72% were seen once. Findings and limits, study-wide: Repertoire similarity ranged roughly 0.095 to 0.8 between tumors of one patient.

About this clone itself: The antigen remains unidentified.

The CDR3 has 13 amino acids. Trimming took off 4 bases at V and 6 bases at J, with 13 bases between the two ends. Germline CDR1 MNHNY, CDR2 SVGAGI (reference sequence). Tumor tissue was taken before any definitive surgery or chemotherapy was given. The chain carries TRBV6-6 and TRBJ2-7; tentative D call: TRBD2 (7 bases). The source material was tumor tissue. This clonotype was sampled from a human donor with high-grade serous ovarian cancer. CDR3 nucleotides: TGTGCCAGCAGTTGGGGGGGAGGGGGCGAGCAGTACTTC. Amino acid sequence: CASSWGGGGEQYF.